The rows below give T cell receptor beta chains drawn from one sample of a study of CD8+CD57+ T cells in acquired aplastic anemia. Using its own MiXCR run on the reads, TCRdb lists one record per CDR3 protein. Of around 200,000 distinct CDR3 sequences listed, approximately 51% are singletons. Source material: sorted CD4+, CD8+, or CD8+CD57+ T cells (not recorded which) from PBMCs. The receptor set was obtained from a human donor with aplastic anemia. CDR3s include the opening cysteine and the closing phenylalanine or tryptophan. Fields, in order: J gene, D gene, clone size, V gene, CDR3 DNA, CDR3 protein. The D gene is left open where the match is weak. Size is stated for part of the rows, as once, few or many counts, or as a class when the clone is expanded.

>TRBJ2-7|TRBD1|NA|TRBV19
TGTGCCAGTAGTATCCCTGGACAGGGGGGGGAAGAGCAGTACTTC
CASSIPGQGGEEQYF
>TRBJ1-1|TRBD1|NA|TRBV20-1
TGCAGTGCTAGAGAAACAGGGGGCTCCTTAACTGAAGCTTTCTTT
CSARETGGSLTEAFF
>TRBJ1-2|TRBD1|many|TRBV6-4
TGTGCCAGCAGTGCAGGGGGCAACTATGGCTACACCTTC
CASSAGGNYGYTF
>TRBJ2-7|NA|NA|TRBV19
TGTGCCAGTAGGATGGGGGACAATAGGTACTTC
CASRMGDNRYF
>TRBJ1-5|NA|NA|TRBV19
TGTGCCAGTAGTATCACCGACGGAGCCAATGAGCCCCAGCATTTT
CASSITDGANEPQHF
>TRBJ1-5|NA|NA|TRBV2
TGTGCCAGCAGTCAGGATATCGGAAATCAGCCCCAGCATTTT
CASSQDIGNQPQHF
>TRBJ2-7|NA|few|TRBV20-1
TGCAGTGCTAGCGGGGCCTACGAGCAGTACTTC
CSASGAYEQYF
>TRBJ2-7|NA|many|TRBV29-1
TGCAGCGTTGTTGTCGAGATTTACGAGCAGTACTTC
CSVVVEIYEQYF
>TRBJ2-7|NA|many|TRBV5-1
TGCGCCAGCAGCTGGGACTCGGGTTCCTACGAGCAGTACTTC
CASSWDSGSYEQYF
>TRBJ2-1|TRBD1|once|TRBV5-1
TGCGCCAGCAGCCAGTACGGGACAGCCAACAATGAGCAGTTCTTC
CASSQYGTANNEQFF
>TRBJ1-5|TRBD1|many|TRBV6-1
TGTGCCAGCAGTGAGGGGTGGGGACAGGGAAATCAGCCCCAGCATTTT
CASSEGWGQGNQPQHF
>TRBJ2-5|TRBD1|NA|TRBV19
TGTGCCAGTAGTATTTGGGACAGGGGTTCTCGGGAGACCCAGTACTTC
CASSIWDRGSRETQYF
>TRBJ2-5|NA|many|TRBV5-5
TGTGCCAGCAGCTTTTCGGGGGTAGAGACCCAGTACTTC
CASSFSGVETQYF
>TRBJ2-7|NA|NA|TRBV30
TGTGCCTGGAGTGGCACTAGAGGCGAGCAGTACTTC
CAWSGTRGEQYF
>TRBJ2-7|NA|NA|TRBV20-1
TGCAGTGCTAGGGTGGGGTCCGACGAGCAGTACTTC
CSARVGSDEQYF
>TRBJ2-3|NA|many|TRBV7-9
TGTGCCAGCAGCTTAGGAGAGACATATAGCACAGATACGCAGTATTTT
CASSLGETYSTDTQYF
>TRBJ2-5|NA|NA|TRBV7-8
TGTGCCAGCAGCTTGCTCCAAGAGACCCAGTACTTC
CASSLLQETQYF
>TRBJ2-7|TRBD1|NA|TRBV20-1
TGCAGTGCTAATGGGGACAGTACCTACGAGCAGTACTTC
CSANGDSTYEQYF
>TRBJ2-5|NA|NA|TRBV4-1
TGCGCCGGCAGCCAAGTTGGCGGGGGCCAAGGGACCCAGTACTTC
CAGSQVGGGQGTQYF
>TRBJ1-1|NA|many|TRBV29-1
TGCAGCGTTGAATTGGCCCCGAACACTGAAGCTTTCTTT
CSVELAPNTEAFF
>TRBJ1-5|NA|few|TRBV19
TGTGCCAGTAGCACAGGGACTAGTAGCAATCAGCCCCAGCATTTT
CASSTGTSSNQPQHF
>TRBJ1-5|NA|NA|TRBV2
TGTGCCAGCAGTTTACCCCCGGGGCCCCAGCATTTT
CASSLPPGPQHF
>TRBJ1-5|NA|NA|TRBV7-2
TGTGGCAGCAGCGTACAGGGACGAGGAAATCAGCCCCAGCATTTT
CGSSVQGRGNQPQHF
>TRBJ1-2|TRBD1|NA|TRBV2
TGTGCCAGCCATCCCGGGACAGACATCTATGGCTACACCTTC
CASHPGTDIYGYTF
>TRBJ2-4|TRBD1|many|TRBV19
TGTGCCAGTAGTATAGGGGCAGGGGGCCAGTCCAAAAACATTCAGTACTTC
CASSIGAGGQSKNIQYF
>TRBJ2-3|NA|many|TRBV7-3
TGTGCCAGCAGCTTAGGACCCCGGGGATTGGATACGCAGTATTTT
CASSLGPRGLDTQYF
>TRBJ1-5|TRBD1|many|TRBV20-1
TGCAGTGCGTGGGGCAGGGGGTTGAATCAGCCCCAGCATTTT
CSAWGRGLNQPQHF
>TRBJ1-2|NA|NA|TRBV25-1
TGTGCCAGCAGTGAAGGGGGTATAAACTATGGCTACACCTTC
CASSEGGINYGYTF
>TRBJ1-1|NA|NA|TRBV15
TGTGCCACCCTGGGGAAAAGGAACACTGAAGCTTTCTTT
CATLGKRNTEAFF
>TRBJ2-2|NA|many|TRBV5-1
TGCGCCAGCAGCTTGATGGGTGGGGACACCGGGGAGCTGTTTTTT
CASSLMGGDTGELFF
>TRBJ1-2|TRBD1|NA|TRBV7-8
TGTGCCAGCAGCTTCCAGGACAGGGGGATTTCTGGCTACACCTTC
CASSFQDRGISGYTF
>TRBJ2-1|NA|NA|TRBV29-1
TGCAGCGTTAAGGGCGTAAATGAGCAGTTCTTC
CSVKGVNEQFF
>TRBJ1-5|TRBD1|few|TRBV28
TGTGCCAGCAGATCGACCGGGACAGGGTTTGGCAATCAGCCCCAGCATTTT
CASRSTGTGFGNQPQHF
>TRBJ2-1|NA|NA|TRBV19
TGTGCCAGTAGTATAGACAGGGCGGGGAATGAGCAGTTCTTC
CASSIDRAGNEQFF
>TRBJ2-1|NA|NA|TRBV9
TGTGCCAGCAGCGGGGCGGTTTACAATGAGCAGTTCTTC
CASSGAVYNEQFF
>TRBJ2-6|NA|NA|TRBV7-9
TGTGCCAGCAGCTTAGAAAGGGTGTGGAGGTCTGGGGCCAACGTCCTGACTTTC
CASSLERVWRSGANVLTF
>TRBJ1-4|NA|NA|TRBV20-1
TGCAGTGCTGAACAGGGCAGAGAAAAACTGTTTTTT
CSAEQGREKLFF
>TRBJ2-5|NA|NA|TRBV10-3
TGTGCCATCAGTGAGTCGGTAGTAAGGGAGACCCAGTACTTC
CAISESVVRETQYF
>TRBJ1-5|NA|NA|TRBV28
TGTGCCAGCAGTTTATCGAGCAGGGACCCGATGGATCAGCCCCAGCATTTT
CASSLSSRDPMDQPQHF
>TRBJ1-2|TRBD1|many|TRBV29-1
TGCAGCGTGTCCGGGACAGGGGGCTCCGGTGGCACCTTC
CSVSGTGGSGGTF
>TRBJ2-3|NA|NA|TRBV7-2
TGTGCCAGCAGCTTAGGGGCAGATTGGGATACGCAGTATTTT
CASSLGADWDTQYF
>TRBJ1-2|NA|NA|TRBV15
TGTGCCACCAGCCCCGGGGCCCTCGGAAGCTACACCTTC
CATSPGALGSYTF
>TRBJ2-7|TRBD2|few|TRBV19
TGTGCCAGTAGTATCGGGCGGGGGGGGGAAGAGCAGTACTTC
CASSIGRGGEEQYF
>TRBJ1-5|NA|many|TRBV6-5
TGTGCCAGCAGCACACAGTCCTGGAATCAGCCCCAGCATTTT
CASSTQSWNQPQHF
>TRBJ1-6|NA|few|TRBV6-6
TGTGCCAGCTCCCCAGGGAAGGGGACAAGCTCCTATAATTCACCCCTCCACTTT
CASSPGKGTSSYNSPLHF
>TRBJ2-1|NA|NA|TRBV6-5
TGTGCCAGCAGTTACAGGGGTGCCACACACAATGAGCAGTTCTTC
CASSYRGATHNEQFF
>TRBJ2-1|NA|NA|TRBV2
TGTGCCAGCAGTGAAGCGAGTGGGGGGGCCGGCAATGAGCAGTTCTTC
CASSEASGGAGNEQFF
>TRBJ1-5|TRBD1|NA|TRBV2
TGTGCCAGCAGTGTTGGCAGGGGGTCCAATCAGCCCCAGCATTTT
CASSVGRGSNQPQHF
>TRBJ2-7|NA|many|TRBV19
TGTGCCAGTAGTATTTGGGGCGGCCCAGGGGCCAGCGCGGACGAGCAGTACTTC
CASSIWGGPGASADEQYF
>TRBJ1-5|NA|NA|TRBV19
TGTGCCAGTACCCCAGGGGTGACTGGGCCCCAGCATTTT
CASTPGVTGPQHF
>TRBJ2-7|TRBD1|few|TRBV7-8
TGTGCCAGCAGCTTCCTCCGGGGACAGTTCGACGAGCAGTACTTC
CASSFLRGQFDEQYF
>TRBJ1-4|NA|many|TRBV6-6
TGTGCCAGCGGCCCGGCAGCAACTAATGAAAAACTGTTTTTT
CASGPAATNEKLFF
>TRBJ1-2|TRBD1|many|TRBV7-2
TGTGCCAGCAGCTTAACCCCGACAGGGGAATTGGATGGCTACACCTTC
CASSLTPTGELDGYTF
>TRBJ1-3|NA|NA|TRBV2
TGTGCCAGCATCAAAGGGGACACTCGAGGGGGAAACACCATATATTTT
CASIKGDTRGGNTIYF
>TRBJ1-4|TRBD1|NA|TRBV6-5
TGTGCCAGCTCAGGGGGGGAAAAACTGTTTTTT
CASSGGEKLFF